This T cell receptor (beta chain) was documented in a study of T-cell memory formation after mild COVID-19. Across the study: Among the donors, TCR clusters were largely specific to each donor.

This CDR3 has 13 amino acids. Trimming removed 7 bases at V and 4 bases at J, with 13 bases between. Germline V CDR1 and CDR2: MDHEN, SYDVKM. Regarding the study as a whole: The finding that pre-infection memory included some responding clones suggested that cross-reactive memory joined.

TCRdb ran MiXCR on the 5' RACE reads and lists one entry per CDR3 protein. The sample yields 30,000 to 45,000 distinct CDR3 sequences, over 9.5% seen once. This clonotype was seen ten or more times. Its antigen remains unidentified. V and J are TRBV28 and TRBJ2-5; D remains ambiguous. The sequenced material came from PBMCs or a T cell subset sorted from them (not recorded which). The source of this sequence is a man between 18 and 35 years old who had mild COVID-19 (a few samples of this study predate the infection). Cell type and time point are not known. CDR3 coding DNA: TGTGCCAGCAACTTCCAAGCCCGAGAGACCCAGTACTTC. Protein product: CASNFQARETQYF.